The clone carrying this T cell receptor beta chain has only one observation. The antigen is not known. The sample originates from a study of T cells in localized non-small cell lung cancer. The method was immunoSEQ multiplex PCR; TCRdb's version includes in-frame clones alone and lacks a portion of them. The sample records some 20,000 clones, about 91% being singletons. Regarding the study as a whole: Paired adjacent lung recovered a median about 61 of the top 100 tumor clones. Higher blood T cell density went with longer overall survival.

V shed 10 bases and J shed 8 bases, with 15 bases lying between them. There are 13 residues in the CDR3. The V gene's germline CDR1 is SNHLY and CDR2 FYNNEI. The material sequenced was peripheral blood, taken before any cancer treatment. The J gene is TRBJ1-6, the V gene TRBV2, with D possibly matching TRBD1 (6 bases). This TCR was recovered from a woman aged 40 to 75 with stage I lung adenocarcinoma. The CDR3 region has the DNA TGTGCCACCCATAGGGGGTTGGATTCACCCCTCCACTTT. Its protein is CATHRGLDSPLHF.